This passage covers 8 T cell receptor beta chains from one sample sequenced in a study of shared clonotypes between healthy human individuals. Clones were sequenced by immunoSEQ multiplex PCR, and TCRdb holds only the in-frame ones, with some missing. The sample holds some 480,000 clones; around 80% are singletons and the top ten take less than 15%. Specimen: PBMCs. These receptors were collected from a woman aged 35 to 49 in good health. Some clones in this sample may be carry-over from other donors' samples.

The genes are TRBV2 and TRBJ2-1; 8 nucleotides align to TRBD1. CDR1 and CDR2 (germline): SNHLY, FYNNEI. J gave up 7 bases and V 9 bases, and 2 bases lay outside the gene matches. There are 11 residues in the CDR3. DNA for the CDR3: TGTGCCAGTACAGGGGGGAATGAGCAGTTCTTC. Protein product: CASTGGNEQFF.

The J gene is TRBJ2-5, the V gene TRBV29-1, with a possible D match to TRBD2 (6 bases). Trimming took off 3 bases at V and 3 bases at J, with 20 bases between the two ends. The CDR3 has 16 amino acids. Germline V gene data show CDR1 as SQVTM and CDR2 as ANQGSEA. DNA for the CDR3: TGCAGCGTTGAGGGGGGTGGAGAAGATTCGGAAGAGACCCAGTACTTC. The encoded protein is CSVEGGGEDSEETQYF. The full variable domain, completed using reference TRBV29-1 and TRBJ2-5, is SAVISQKPSRDICQRGTSLTIQCQVDSQVTMMFWYRQQPGQSLTLIATANQGSEATYESGFVIDKFPISRPNLTFSTLTVSNMSPEDSSIYLCSVEGGGEDSEETQYFGPGTRLLVL.

This chain links TRBV10-3 with TRBJ2-7; 8 nucleotides agree with TRBD1. Germline trimming cut 2 bases from V and 1 base from J; bases unmatched to any gene: 4. From germline, CDR1 is ENHRY and CDR2 SYGVKD. The CDR3 consists of 15 residues. In nucleotides, the CDR3 is TGTGCCATCAGTGAGCCGGGACAGGAGTCCTACGAGCAGTACTTC. This encodes CAISEPGQESYEQYF.

V is TRBV7-8 and J is TRBJ2-1; D not certain. From germline, CDR1 is SGHVS and CDR2 FQNEAQ. The CDR3 spans 11 residues. Between the trimmed V and J ends, which lost 2 bases and 7 bases, there was a span of 3 bases. The DNA of the CDR3 is TGTGCCAGCAGCTTAACTAATGAGCAGTTCTTC. Encoded protein: CASSLTNEQFF.

This clone has only a few counts. The chain uses TRBV19 and TRBJ1-1; D unresolved. The CDR3 covers 14 residues. V lost 3 bases to trimming and J lost 5 bases, with 13 bases between them. Per germline, CDR1 LNHDA and CDR2 SQIVND (reference sequence). CDR3 sequence reads: CASSIGVGGTEAFF. The CDR3 DNA is TGTGCCAGTAGTATTGGTGTTGGAGGGACTGAAGCTTTCTTT.

The sample holds a few counts of this clone. This sample also contains other DNA sequences that code for the same CDR3. The chain couples TRBV5-1 to TRBJ2-2; D unresolved. Germline loops: CDR1 SGHRS, CDR2 YFSETQ. The CDR3 contains 14 residues. Trimming cost V 0 bases and J 2 bases, with 5 bases left between them. The CDR3 coding sequence is TGCGCCAGCAGCTTGGGACTTAACACCGGGGAGCTGTTTTTT. Its translation: CASSLGLNTGELFF.

The chain has TRBV7-9 and TRBJ1-2; D is undetermined. Germline V gives CDR1 SEHNR, CDR2 FQNEAQ (reference sequence). There are 13 residues in the CDR3. Between the trimmed V and J ends, which lost 11 bases and 4 bases, there was a span of 17 bases. In DNA, the CDR3 is TGTGCCTCAGCCGGGGTCGGCCCCTATGGCTACACCTTC. The encoded protein is CASAGVGPYGYTF.

This chain connects TRBV6-5 to TRBJ1-4; D might be TRBD1 (6 bases). CDR1 is MNHEY, CDR2 SVGAGI, per germline. V lost 6 bases and J 14 bases, leaving 22 bases between the germline ends. The CDR3 contains 14 residues. CDR3 residues: CASSGGASKKGLFF. DNA of the CDR3: TGTGCCAGCAGCGGGGGCGCCTCAAAAAAAGGGCTGTTTTTT.